The clone carrying this T cell receptor beta chain has a single count. Its target is unknown. The source of the sample is a study of T cell responses to AZD1222 COVID-19 vaccine. The study, taken as a whole, reports: Among spike-specific TCRs, nearly half reportedly target unmutated variant regions. Repertoires were obtained only post-peak T cell response.

The length of the CDR3 is 12 residues. Trimming took off 8 bases at V and 11 bases at J, with 18 bases between the two ends. The germline gives CDR1 LNHDA, CDR2 SQIVND (reference sequence). Profiled with immunoSEQ multiplex PCR; TCRdb holds only in-frame clones, not every one. In the table there are approximately 100,000 clones, about 88% of which are singletons. This receptor was identified in an adult in good health. Sequencing used peripheral blood, obtained on day 0 of AZD1222 vaccination. The rearrangement links TRBV19 to TRBJ1-1; D is perhaps TRBD1 (5 bases). The chain's CDR3 is CASSNRGLKAFF. The CDR3 DNA is TGTGCCAGTTCGAACCGGGGCCTTAAGGCTTTCTTT.